The 4 T cell receptor beta chains listed next were all sequenced from one sample in a study of cytomegalovirus exposure and HLA in healthy donors. This PCR relied on a set of 60 Vbeta primers and 13 Jbeta primers. Here immunoSEQ multiplex PCR was the method, and the copy in TCRdb shows in-frame clones only, minus some. In the table there are 180,000 or so clones, over 75% of which are singletons. The sample taken for sequencing was PBMCs. These receptors were taken from a man aged 18 to 35 in good health and CMV-seropositive.

The chain links TRBV19 to TRBJ2-2, with 16 positions matching TRBD2. V shed 7 bases and J 0 bases; nucleotides not matched to a gene: 8. The CDR3 runs to 19 residues. CDR1 and CDR2 from the germline V gene are LNHDA and SQIVND (reference sequence). As DNA, the CDR3 is TGTGCCAGTATCCCAAGGGGGACTAGCGGGGGGGCGAACACCGGGGAGCTGTTTTTT. This translates into CASIPRGTSGGANTGELFF.

This clone came up once. The genes are TRBV28 and TRBJ2-3; unclear D gene. The CDR3 runs to 14 residues. CDR1 and CDR2 from the germline V gene are MDHEN and SYDVKM. The V end was cut by 5 bases, the J end by 0 bases, with 9 bases between. As DNA, the CDR3 is TGTGCCAGCAGTCAAGAACAGAGCACAGATACGCAGTATTTT. Encoded protein: CASSQEQSTDTQYF.

The chain links TRBV30 to TRBJ1-6; D remains ambiguous. Deletions cut 2 bases from V and 14 bases from J, with 13 bases between. Germline V gene sequence: CDR1 GTSNPN, CDR2 SVGIG (reference sequence). The CDR3 runs to 12 residues. The CDR3 region is CAWSIEEWALHF. In nucleotides, the CDR3 is TGTGCCTGGAGTATAGAGGAATGGGCCCTCCACTTT. The whole variable domain, remainder taken from reference TRBV30 and TRBJ1-6, is SQTIHQWPATLVQPVGSPLSLECTVEGTSNPNLYWYRQAAGRGLQLLFYSVGIGQISSEVPQNLSASRPQDRQFILSSKKLLLSDSGFYLCAWSIEEWALHFGNGTRLTVT.

The chain uses TRBV30 and TRBJ2-5, with 9 nucleotides matching TRBD2. V shed 2 bases, J shed 5 bases, and the junction held 12 bases outside the gene matches. The CDR3 covers 16 residues. Germline-derived CDR1 and CDR2 are GTSNPN and SVGIG (reference sequence). CDR3 in DNA: TGTGCCTGGAGTCCCCTCAAGGCGGGGGGGCACGAGACCCAGTACTTC. As protein: CAWSPLKAGGHETQYF.